Below, 10 T cell receptor beta chains from the same sample are listed, as sequenced in a study of T-cell reconstitution after alpha-beta-depleted transplantation in children. A TCRbeta library incorporating unique molecular identifiers was prepared. TCRdb fed the PCR reads into MiXCR, producing one record per CDR3 protein. In the table there are under 450,000 distinct CDR3 sequences, more than 10% of which are singletons. The sample consisted of PBMCs, taken from the stem cell graft. Source of these receptors: a human donor who donated a stem cell graft to a child with Fanconi anemia.

The chain links TRBV6-1 to TRBJ1-3; D gene uncertain. Germline CDR1 is MNHNS and CDR2 is SASEGT. CDR3 size: 16 residues. Trimming took 5 bases from V and 0 from J, leaving 14 bases between them. The CDR3 DNA reads as TGTGCCAGCAGTCCCGAAACGTGGGGCTCTGGAAACACCATATATTTT. Translation: CASSPETWGSGNTIYF.

The chain carries TRBV12-3 or TRBV12-4 and TRBJ2-7; 11 bases fit TRBD1. This CDR3 is 13 amino acids long. V was clipped by 5 bases and J by 6 bases; unmatched bases: 3. CDR3 bases: TGTGCCAGCAGTCCCGGGACAGGGGGCGAGCAGTACTTC. It codes for CASSPGTGGEQYF.

The sample holds many counts of this clonotype. J is TRBJ2-3 and V is TRBV4-2, with D perhaps matching TRBD2 (5 bases). V dropped 1 base and J dropped 2 bases, with 22 bases sitting between them. CDR1 LGHNA and CDR2 YNFKEQ come from the germline V gene. The CDR3 runs 19 residues. The CDR3 nucleotides are TGTGCCAGCAGCCAAGGCGAACGGACTGGCAGCCTCAACACAGATACGCAGTATTTT. It yields the protein CASSQGERTGSLNTDTQYF.

This clonotype occurred many times. The rearrangement uses TRBV12-3 or TRBV12-4 and TRBJ2-1, with D tentatively TRBD1 (6 bases). The CDR3 consists of 15 residues. The V end lost 5 bases, the J end lost 4 bases, and 15 bases lay between the germline ends. This CDR3 is CASSPRTEPYNEQFF. CDR3 sequence (DNA): TGTGCCAGCAGTCCCCGGACAGAACCATACAATGAGCAGTTCTTC.

This clonotype was seen a few times. The chain is built from TRBV20-1 and TRBJ1-5; D gene unclear. The CDR3 spans 15 residues. Trimming took off 6 bases at V and 1 base at J, with 16 bases between the two ends. Germline CDR1 and CDR2: DFQATT and SNEGSKA (reference sequence). The CDR3 nucleotides are TGCAGTGCCAGTAGGGTAGATGGGAGCAATCAGCCCCAGCATTTT. Translated: CSASRVDGSNQPQHF.

CDR3 bases: TGTGCCATGGGCCCCGGGACGGCCAGCTCCTACGAGCAGTACGTC. It specifies CAMGPGTASSYEQYV. The V and J genes are TRBV5-2 and TRBJ2-7; TRBD1 is the table's D call and was not checked against the DNA. TRBV5-2 has pseudogene status. CDR3 size: 15 residues.

This clonotype was observed a few times. The genes are TRBV11-2 and TRBJ2-2; TRBD1 is a possible D gene (5 bases). The germline CDR1 and CDR2 sequences are SGHAT and FQNNGV. V was pared by 0 bases and J by 6 bases, with 11 bases between. The CDR3 sequence is 15 residues long. CDR3: CASSLDWQGAGELFF. CDR3 nucleotide sequence: TGTGCCAGCAGCTTAGACTGGCAGGGCGCCGGGGAGCTGTTTTTT.

A note on this clonotype: A much larger clone is a single base away; this may be a read error. The CDR3 reads CASSQYQGVNTEAFF. As DNA, the CDR3 is TGTGCCAGCAGCCAGTATCAGGGGGTCAACACTGAAGCTTTCTTT. The chain recombines TRBV14 with TRBJ1-1; 7 nucleotides align to TRBD1. Looked up from germline, CDR1 is SGHDN and CDR2 is FVKESK. The CDR3 is 15 amino acids. Trimming took 3 bases from V and 2 from J; bases not matched to a gene: 6. The whole variable domain, remainder taken from reference TRBV14 and TRBJ1-1, is EAGVTQFPSHSVIEKGQTVTLRCDPISGHDNLYWYRRVMGKEIKFLLHFVKESKQDESGMPNNRFLAERTGGTYSTLKVQPAELEDSGVYFCASSQYQGVNTEAFFGQGTRLTVV.

This clonotype was counted a few times. The V gene is TRBV5-1, the J gene TRBJ2-7; 9 nucleotides agree with TRBD1. CDR1 and CDR2 from the germline V gene are SGHRS and YFSETQ. Trimming at V came to 1 base and at J to 3 bases, leaving 8 bases not matched to a gene. CDR3 size: 16 residues. The CDR3, as DNA: TGCGCCAGCAGCTTGTCAAGTAGGACAGGGGTCTACGAGCAGTACTTC. Encoded protein: CASSLSSRTGVYEQYF.

The chain combines TRBV11-2 with TRBJ1-4; no reliable D call. V dropped 3 bases and J dropped 10 bases, with 9 bases sitting between them. Germline CDR1 and CDR2: SGHAT and FQNNGV. CDR3 length: 12 amino acids. CDR3 nucleotides: TGTGCCAGCAGCTTCGGGGAGGGAAAACTGTTTTTT. Encoded protein: CASSFGEGKLFF.